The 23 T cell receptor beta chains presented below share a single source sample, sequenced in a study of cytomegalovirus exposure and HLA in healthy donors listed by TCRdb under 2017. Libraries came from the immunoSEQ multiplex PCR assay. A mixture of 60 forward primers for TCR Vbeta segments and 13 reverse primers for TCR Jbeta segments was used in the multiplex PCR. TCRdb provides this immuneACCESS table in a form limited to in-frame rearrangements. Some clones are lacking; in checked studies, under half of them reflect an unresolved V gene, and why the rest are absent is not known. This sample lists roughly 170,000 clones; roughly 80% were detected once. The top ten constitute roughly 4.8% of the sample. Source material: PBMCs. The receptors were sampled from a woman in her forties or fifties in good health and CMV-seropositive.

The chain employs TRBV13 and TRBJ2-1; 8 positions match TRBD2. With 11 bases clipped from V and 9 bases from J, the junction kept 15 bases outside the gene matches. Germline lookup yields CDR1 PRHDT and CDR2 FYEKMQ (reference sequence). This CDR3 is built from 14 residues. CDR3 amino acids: CAAGALTSEGEQFF. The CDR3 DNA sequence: TGTGCCGCGGGAGCCTTGACTAGCGAGGGTGAGCAGTTCTTC.

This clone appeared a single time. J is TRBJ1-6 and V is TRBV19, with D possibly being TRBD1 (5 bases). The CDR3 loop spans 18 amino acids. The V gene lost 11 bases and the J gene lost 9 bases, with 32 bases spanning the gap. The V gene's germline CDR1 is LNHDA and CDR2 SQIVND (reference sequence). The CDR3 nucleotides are TGTGCCCCGGGTGTGGGGGGAACCACTGGGGACCGATGTTCACCCCTCCACTTT. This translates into CAPGVGGTTGDRCSPLHF.

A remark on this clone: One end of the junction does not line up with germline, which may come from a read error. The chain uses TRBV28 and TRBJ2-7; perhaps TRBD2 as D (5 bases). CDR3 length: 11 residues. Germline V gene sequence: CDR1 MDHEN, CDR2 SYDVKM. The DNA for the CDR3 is TGTGCCAGCACCTCACGAGTGACACGGACTTTC. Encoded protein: CASTSRVTRTF.

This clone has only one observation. CDR3 sequence (DNA): TGTGCCAGCAGTGAGGAGGGGAGCAATCAGCCCCAGCATTTT. Protein sequence: CASSEEGSNQPQHF. The chain carries TRBV25-1 and TRBJ1-5; tentatively, D is TRBD1 (5 bases). Looked up from germline, CDR1 is MGHDK and CDR2 is SYGVNS. Trimming removed 3 bases from V and 1 base from J, with 7 bases in between. This CDR3 is 14 amino acids long.

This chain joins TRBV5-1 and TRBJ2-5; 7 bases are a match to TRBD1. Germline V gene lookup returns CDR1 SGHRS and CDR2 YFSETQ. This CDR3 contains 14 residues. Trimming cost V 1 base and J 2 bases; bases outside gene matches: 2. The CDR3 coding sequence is TGCGCCAGCAGCTTGCCCAGGGGGCAAGAGACCCAGTACTTC. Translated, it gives CASSLPRGQETQYF. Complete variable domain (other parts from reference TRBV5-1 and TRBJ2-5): KAGVTQTPRYLIKTRGQQVTLSCSPISGHRSVSWYQQTPGQGLQFLFEYFSETQRNKGNFPGRFSGRQFSNSRSEMNVSTLELGDSALYLCASSLPRGQETQYFGPGTRLLVL.

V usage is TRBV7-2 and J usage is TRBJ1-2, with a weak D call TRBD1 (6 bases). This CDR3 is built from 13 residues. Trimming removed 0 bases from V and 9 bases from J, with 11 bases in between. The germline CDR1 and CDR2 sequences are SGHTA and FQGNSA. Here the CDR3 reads CASSLAGQLSYTF. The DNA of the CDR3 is TGTGCCAGCAGCTTAGCTGGACAGCTTAGCTACACCTTC.

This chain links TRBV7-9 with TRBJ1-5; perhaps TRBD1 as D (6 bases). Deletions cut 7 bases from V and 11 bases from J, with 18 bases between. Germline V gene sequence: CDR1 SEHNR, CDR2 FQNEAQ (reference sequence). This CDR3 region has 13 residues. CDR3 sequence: CASNHRVFPSQHF. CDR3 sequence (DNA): TGTGCCAGCAACCACAGGGTTTTTCCGTCCCAGCATTTT.

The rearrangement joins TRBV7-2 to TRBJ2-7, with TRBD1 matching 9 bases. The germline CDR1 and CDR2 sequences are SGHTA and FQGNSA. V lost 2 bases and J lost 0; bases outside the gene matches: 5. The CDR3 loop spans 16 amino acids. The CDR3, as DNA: TGTGCCAGCAGCTTATCCGGGACAGGGTTCTCCTACGAGCAGTACTTC. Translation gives CASSLSGTGFSYEQYF.

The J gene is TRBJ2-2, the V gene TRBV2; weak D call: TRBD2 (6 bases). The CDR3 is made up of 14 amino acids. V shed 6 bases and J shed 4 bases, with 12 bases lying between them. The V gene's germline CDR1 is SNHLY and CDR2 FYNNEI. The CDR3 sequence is CASRSGEVTGELFF. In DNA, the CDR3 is TGTGCCAGCAGGTCGGGAGAGGTCACCGGGGAGCTGTTTTTT.

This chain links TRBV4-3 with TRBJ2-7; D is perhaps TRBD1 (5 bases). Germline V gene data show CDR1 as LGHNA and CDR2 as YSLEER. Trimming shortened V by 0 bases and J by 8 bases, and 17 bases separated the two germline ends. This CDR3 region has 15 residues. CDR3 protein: CASSQERGRGGKQYF. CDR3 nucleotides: TGCGCCAGCAGCCAAGAAAGGGGTAGGGGCGGCAAGCAGTACTTC.

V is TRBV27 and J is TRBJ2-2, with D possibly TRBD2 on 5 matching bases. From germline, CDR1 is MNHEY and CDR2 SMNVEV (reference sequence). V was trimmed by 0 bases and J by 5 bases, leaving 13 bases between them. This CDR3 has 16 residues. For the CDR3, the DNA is TGTGCCAGCAGTTTATCGGCCGGTGGGAGTACCGGGGAGCTGTTTTTT. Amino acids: CASSLSAGGSTGELFF.

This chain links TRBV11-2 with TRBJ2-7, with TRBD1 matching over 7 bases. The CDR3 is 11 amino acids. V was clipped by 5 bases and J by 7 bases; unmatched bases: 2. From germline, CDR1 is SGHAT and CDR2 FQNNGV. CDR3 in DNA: TGTGCCAGCAGCGTGACAGGGGAGCAGTACTTC. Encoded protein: CASSVTGEQYF.

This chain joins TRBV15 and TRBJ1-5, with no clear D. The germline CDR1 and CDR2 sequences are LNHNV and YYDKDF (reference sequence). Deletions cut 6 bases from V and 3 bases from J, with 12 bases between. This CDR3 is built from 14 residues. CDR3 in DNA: TGTGCCACCAGGGATCCGACAAACAATCAGCCCCAGCATTTT. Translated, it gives CATRDPTNNQPQHF. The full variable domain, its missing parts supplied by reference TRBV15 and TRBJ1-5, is DAMVIQNPRYQVTQFGKPVTLSCSQTLNHNVMYWYQQKSSQAPKLLFHYYDKDFNNEADTPDNFQSRRPNTSFCFLDIRSPGLGDTAMYLCATRDPTNNQPQHFGDGTRLSIL.

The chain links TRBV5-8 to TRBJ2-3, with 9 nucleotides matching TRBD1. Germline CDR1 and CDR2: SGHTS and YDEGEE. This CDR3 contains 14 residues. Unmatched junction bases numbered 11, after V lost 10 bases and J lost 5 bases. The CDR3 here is CAHNRDRAIDTQYF. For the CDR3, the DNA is TGTGCCCACAACCGGGACAGGGCAATAGATACGCAGTATTTT.

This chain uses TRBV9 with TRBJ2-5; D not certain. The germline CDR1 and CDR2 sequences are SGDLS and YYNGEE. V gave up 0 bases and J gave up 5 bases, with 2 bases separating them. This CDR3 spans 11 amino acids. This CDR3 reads CASSVAETQYF. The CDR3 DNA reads TGTGCCAGCAGCGTAGCGGAGACCCAGTACTTC.

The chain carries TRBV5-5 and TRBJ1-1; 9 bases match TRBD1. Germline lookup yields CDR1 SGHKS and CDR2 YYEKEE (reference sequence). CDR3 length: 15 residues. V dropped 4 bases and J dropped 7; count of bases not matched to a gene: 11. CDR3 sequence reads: CASSHVRTGVDEAFF. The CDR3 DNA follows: TGTGCCAGCAGCCATGTCAGGACAGGGGTCGATGAAGCTTTCTTT.

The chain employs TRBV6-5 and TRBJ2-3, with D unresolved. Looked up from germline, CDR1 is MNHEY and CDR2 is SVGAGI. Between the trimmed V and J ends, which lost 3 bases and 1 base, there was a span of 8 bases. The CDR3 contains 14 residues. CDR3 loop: CASSYQGGTDTQYF. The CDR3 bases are TGTGCCAGCAGTTATCAAGGAGGCACAGATACGCAGTATTTT.

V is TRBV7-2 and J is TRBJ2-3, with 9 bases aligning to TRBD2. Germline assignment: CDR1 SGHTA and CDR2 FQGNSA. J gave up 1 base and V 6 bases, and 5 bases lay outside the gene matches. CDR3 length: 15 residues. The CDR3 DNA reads TGTGCCAGCAGGTCCCAGCGGGGGGGCACAGATACGCAGTATTTT. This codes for CASRSQRGGTDTQYF.

The CDR3 sequence is CASSSGQGTAYEQYF. DNA of the CDR3: TGTGCCAGCAGTTCAGGACAGGGGACGGCCTACGAGCAGTACTTC. This sequence joins TRBV28 and TRBJ2-7, with 9 bases aligning to TRBD1. The V and J ends lost 4 bases and 2 bases, in that order; junction bases with no gene match: 6. Germline values: CDR1 MDHEN, CDR2 SYDVKM. The CDR3 length is 15 residues.

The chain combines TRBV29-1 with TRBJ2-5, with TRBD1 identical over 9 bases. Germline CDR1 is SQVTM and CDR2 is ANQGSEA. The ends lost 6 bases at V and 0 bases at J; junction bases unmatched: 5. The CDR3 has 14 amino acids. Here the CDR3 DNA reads TGCAGCGTCCCGACAGGGGGGAACCAAGAGACCCAGTACTTC. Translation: CSVPTGGNQETQYF.

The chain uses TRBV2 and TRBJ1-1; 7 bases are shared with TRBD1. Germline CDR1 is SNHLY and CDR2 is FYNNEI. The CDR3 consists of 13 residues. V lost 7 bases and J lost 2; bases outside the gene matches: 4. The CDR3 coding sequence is TGTGCCAGCAAACAGGGGAGTAACACTGAAGCTTTCTTT. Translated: CASKQGSNTEAFF.

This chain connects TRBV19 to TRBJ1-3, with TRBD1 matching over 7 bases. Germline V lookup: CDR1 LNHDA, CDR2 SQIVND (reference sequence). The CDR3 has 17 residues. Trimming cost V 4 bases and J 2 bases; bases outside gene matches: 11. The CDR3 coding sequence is TGTGCCAGTAGTAGCCGGACAGGCCGAGGGACTGGAAACACCATATATTTT. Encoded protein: CASSSRTGRGTGNTIYF.

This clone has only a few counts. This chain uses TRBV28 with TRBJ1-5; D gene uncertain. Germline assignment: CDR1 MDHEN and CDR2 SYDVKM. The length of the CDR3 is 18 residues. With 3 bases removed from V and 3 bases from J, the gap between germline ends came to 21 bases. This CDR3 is CASSLAPQGGTANQPQHF. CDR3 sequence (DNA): TGTGCCAGCAGTTTGGCCCCACAAGGCGGAACCGCCAATCAGCCCCAGCATTTT.